A single sample is the source of the 20 T cell receptor beta chains below, sequenced in a study of control samples from healthy donors and cancer patients. Sequenced by immunoSEQ multiplex PCR; TCRdb stores in-frame clones only, minus some. The table shows over 90,000 clones, with roughly 91% occurring only once. The sequencing input was PBMCs. The source is a man aged 55 to 70 with lung cancer.

The gene calls are TRBV5-1 and TRBJ2-6; TRBD2 matches 7 bases. The V gene's germline CDR1 is SGHRS and CDR2 YFSETQ. The V segment lost 0 bases and the J segment 3 bases; nucleotides outside the gene matches: 3. The CDR3 totals 16 residues. CDR3 in DNA: TGCGCCAGCAGCTTGGGACTAGCTAATGGGGCCAACGTCCTGACTTTC. Translated: CASSLGLANGANVLTF.

This clone showed up just a few times. The chain links TRBV24-1 to TRBJ2-2; the match to TRBD1 covers 7 bases. CDR3 length: 15 residues. Germline V gene sequence: CDR1 KGHDR, CDR2 SFDVKD. V was pared by 4 bases and J by 8 bases, with 9 bases of the junction left unmatched. Here the CDR3 DNA reads TGTGCCACCAGTGACCCGACAGGGTTGACGGGGGAGCTGTTTTTT. Its translation is CATSDPTGLTGELFF.

The gene calls are TRBV7-3 and TRBJ2-3; D gene ambiguous. Trimming shortened V by 3 bases and J by 6 bases, and 10 bases separated the two germline ends. The CDR3 spans 13 residues. The V gene's germline CDR1 is SGHTA and CDR2 FQGTGA. In DNA, the CDR3 is TGTGCCAGCAGCTTGACTTATCCCGATACGCAGTATTTT. This sequence encodes CASSLTYPDTQYF.

The chain combines TRBV10-1 with TRBJ1-2; TRBD1 is a possible D gene (6 bases). The CDR3 has 13 amino acids. V lost 3 bases and J lost 4, with 9 bases in between. CDR1 and CDR2 (germline): WNHNN, SYGVQD (reference sequence). CDR3 sequence: CASSDRGGYGYTF. CDR3 in DNA: TGCGCCAGCAGTGACAGGGGCGGCTATGGCTACACCTTC.

A few counts support this clone. J is TRBJ2-5 and V is TRBV9; 11 positions agree with TRBD2. The CDR3 loop spans 16 amino acids. With V trimmed by 1 base and J by 2 bases, 4 bases remained unmatched. Germline lookup yields CDR1 SGDLS and CDR2 YYNGEE. The CDR3 region has the DNA TGTGCCAGCAGCGTACATAGCGGGGGGGAACAAGAGACCCAGTACTTC. This encodes CASSVHSGGEQETQYF.

The V and J genes are TRBV3-1 (or the pseudogene TRBV3-2) and TRBJ1-4, with 9 bases matching TRBD1. With V trimmed by 2 bases and J by 6 bases, 7 bases remained unmatched. CDR1 is LGHDT and CDR2 is YNNKEL in the germline V gene (reference sequence). The CDR3 totals 16 residues. CDR3 sequence reads: CASSQTVRTGDEKLFF. The CDR3 DNA reads TGTGCCAGCAGCCAAACGGTCAGGACAGGGGATGAAAAACTGTTTTTT.

V and J are TRBV10-2 and TRBJ2-2; TRBD2 agrees at 7 bases. The CDR3 is 16 amino acids. Germline-derived CDR1 and CDR2 are WSHSY and SAAADI. The trim removed 7 bases at V and 7 bases at J, leaving 15 bases unmatched. The CDR3 nucleotides read TGCGCCAGCACCGAACTAGCGCCTGGGGGGGGCGGGGAGCTGTTTTTT. Residues: CASTELAPGGGGELFF.

This clone has a handful of counts. The chain uses TRBV3-1 (or the pseudogene TRBV3-2) and TRBJ2-7, with D tentatively TRBD1 or TRBD2 (6 bases each). CDR1 and CDR2 (germline): LGHDT, YNNKEL (reference sequence). Deletions cut 1 base from V and 7 bases from J, with 11 bases between. The CDR3 loop spans 13 amino acids. The CDR3 DNA sequence: TGTGCCAGCAGCCAAGTAGGAGGGGGGGAGCAGTACGTC. Amino acids: CASSQVGGGEQYV.

This chain uses TRBV7-8 with TRBJ2-7; D call uncertain. The CDR3 totals 14 residues. Germline loops: CDR1 SGHVS, CDR2 FQNEAQ. V was cut by 5 bases and J by 1 base, with 12 bases left in between. The CDR3 region is CASSPRTSSYEQYF. Here the CDR3 DNA reads TGTGCCAGCAGCCCAAGGACCTCTTCCTACGAGCAGTACTTC.

The chain carries TRBV2 and TRBJ1-2, with D hard to call. The CDR3 runs 14 residues. With 6 bases removed from V and 1 base from J, the gap between germline ends came to 12 bases. Germline loops: CDR1 SNHLY, CDR2 FYNNEI. CDR3 protein: CASRGFGVNYGYTF. For the CDR3, the DNA is TGTGCCAGCAGAGGCTTCGGGGTTAACTATGGCTACACCTTC.

The chain joins TRBV27 to TRBJ1-2, with D uncertain. The CDR3 consists of 14 residues. The V end lost 1 base, the J end lost 5 bases, and 11 bases lay between the germline ends. CDR1 is MNHEY and CDR2 is SMNVEV in the germline V gene (reference sequence). CDR3 in DNA: TGTGCCAGCAGTTTATTCGGCAGTGGGTATGGCTACACCTTC. It encodes CASSLFGSGYGYTF.

The chain carries TRBV14 and TRBJ1-6; D gene uncertain. Looked up from germline, CDR1 is SGHDN and CDR2 is FVKESK. The CDR3 is made up of 15 amino acids. Trimming stripped 1 base from V and 7 bases from J, with 11 bases between. The CDR3 DNA is TGTGCCAGCAGCCAAGTGGGCTCGGGGAATTCACCCCTCCACTTT. This encodes CASSQVGSGNSPLHF.

The chain's CDR3 is CASRDGQGSFDYGYTF. As DNA, the CDR3 is TGTGCCAGCAGGGACGGACAGGGATCGTTTGACTATGGCTACACCTTC. The gene calls are TRBV27 and TRBJ1-2, with TRBD1 matching over 8 bases. V lost 6 bases and J lost 3; bases outside the gene matches: 12. The CDR3 contains 16 residues. In germline, CDR1 is MNHEY, CDR2 SMNVEV (reference sequence).

This chain uses TRBV7-9 with TRBJ1-2, with D hard to call. The CDR3 runs 12 residues. Germline V gene data show CDR1 as SEHNR and CDR2 as FQNEAQ (reference sequence). Trimming took off 1 base at V and 4 bases at J, with 4 bases between the two ends. The CDR3 DNA follows: TGTGCCAGCAGCTTAGAGACCTATGGCTACACCTTC. Protein: CASSLETYGYTF.

V gene TRBV6-1 combines with J gene TRBJ1-3; the D gene is possibly TRBD1 (5 bases). This CDR3 region has 15 residues. Looked up from germline, CDR1 is MNHNS and CDR2 is SASEGT. The V gene lost 1 base and the J gene lost 8 bases, with 15 bases spanning the gap. CDR3 protein: CASSEVTGERDTIYF. CDR3 nucleotide sequence: TGTGCCAGCAGTGAAGTCACGGGGGAGAGAGACACCATATATTTT.

This rearrangement joins TRBV4-1 to TRBJ2-1; D is unclear. Germline CDR1 is MGHRA and CDR2 is YSYEKL. The CDR3 extends over 14 amino acids. With 4 bases removed from V and 4 bases from J, the gap between germline ends came to 11 bases. The CDR3 nucleotides read TGCGCCAGCAGCCCGGACCGTTATTACAATGAGCAGTTCTTC. This sequence encodes CASSPDRYYNEQFF.

This rearrangement joins TRBV7-8 to TRBJ1-5; 11 bases align to TRBD1. J gave up 7 bases and V 2 bases, and 4 bases lay outside the gene matches. Germline CDR1 reads SGHVS; CDR2 reads FQNEAQ. The CDR3 runs 15 residues. The CDR3 is CASSLRTGGGQPQHF. The CDR3 region has the DNA TGTGCCAGCAGCTTAAGGACAGGGGGCGGGCAGCCCCAGCATTTT.

The gene calls are TRBV6-1 and TRBJ2-7; D gene ambiguous. Germline CDR1 reads MNHNS; CDR2 reads SASEGT. The CDR3 has 13 residues. Trimming took off 2 bases at V and 5 bases at J, with 10 bases between the two ends. In nucleotides, the CDR3 is TGTGCCAGCAGTGAAAGGAAAGGAAACGAGCAGTACTTC. Amino acids: CASSERKGNEQYF.

The chain is built from TRBV24-1 and TRBJ1-1; 7 bases align to TRBD1. The trim removed 0 bases at V and 3 bases at J, leaving 6 bases unmatched. Germline lookup yields CDR1 KGHDR and CDR2 SFDVKD. The CDR3 contains 16 residues. The CDR3 DNA is TGTGCCACCAGTGATTTGTTTTCTACAGGGGACACTGAAGCTTTCTTT. Residues: CATSDLFSTGDTEAFF.

In this sample, this clone turned up once. The V gene is TRBV7-8, the J gene TRBJ1-5; 8 bases agree with TRBD1. The germline V gene encodes CDR1 SGHVS and CDR2 FQNEAQ. This CDR3 contains 17 residues. The V and J ends lost 0 bases and 2 bases, in that order; junction bases with no gene match: 6. CDR3 in amino acids: CASSLAAGGDRNQPQHF. In nucleotides, the CDR3 is TGTGCCAGCAGCTTAGCGGCAGGGGGCGATCGCAATCAGCCCCAGCATTTT.